The 2 T cell receptor beta chains below all came from one sample that was sequenced in a study of cytomegalovirus exposure and HLA in healthy donors. The PCR had 60 Vbeta and 13 Jbeta primers. Using immunoSEQ multiplex PCR, the repertoire was profiled, and TCRdb retains in-frame clones only, with some absent. The sample carries approximately 100,000 clones, about 80% recorded once. The sequencing input was PBMCs. The source is a woman aged 35 to 49 in good health and CMV-seronegative.

The V call is TRBV29-1, the J call TRBJ2-7; D perhaps matches TRBD1 (6 bases). The CDR3 spans 13 residues. CDR1 SQVTM and CDR2 ANQGSEA come from the germline V gene. V was shortened by 6 bases and J by 3 bases, with 15 bases between the two germline ends. CDR3 amino acids: CSVQQGNIYEQYF. CDR3 nucleotides: TGCAGCGTCCAACAGGGAAACATCTACGAGCAGTACTTC.

The rearrangement joins TRBV20-1 to TRBJ2-7; D unclear. Between the trimmed V and J ends, which lost 4 bases and 0 bases, there was a span of 4 bases. The V gene's germline CDR1 is DFQATT and CDR2 SNEGSKA (reference sequence). The CDR3 extends over 11 amino acids. The CDR3 bases are TGCAGTGCTACCAGCTCCTACGAGCAGTACTTC. It codes for CSATSSYEQYF.